Presented here are 6 T cell receptor beta chains from one specimen sequenced in a study of T cells after yellow fever vaccination (dated by TCRdb to the late 2010s). Taken with the paper, the label for treatment or condition translates to: live attenuated yellow fever vaccine strain. Libraries were made using 5' RACE. TCRdb records Illumina HiSeq 2500 as the sequencer. TCRdb reprocessing: public reads trimmed at Q25 with fastp, clones called with MiXCR, in-frame beta chains kept. Every entry covers one CDR3 protein and lists the most common genes and DNA from its rows. Within this sample are hundreds of thousands of distinct CDR3 sequences, with roughly 13% of them counted one time only. The ten largest clones capture around an eighth of the sample. Here the sequenced sample was PBMCs, taken on the day of the yellow fever booster vaccination. All receptors derive from a man aged 30-40 years who received the YFV17D yellow fever vaccine.

This clonotype occurred a few times. The V and J genes are TRBV27 and TRBJ2-4, with 8 positions matching TRBD2. Germline values: CDR1 MNHEY, CDR2 SMNVEV (reference sequence). The V segment lost 2 bases and the J segment 4 bases; nucleotides outside the gene matches: 4. The CDR3 is 15 amino acids. CDR3 sequence (DNA): TGTGCCAGCAGTTTACTCGGCGGGAGGAAAAACATTCAGTACTTC. This sequence encodes CASSLLGGRKNIQYF.

This clonotype was counted only a few times. This chain links TRBV12-3 or TRBV12-4 with TRBJ2-3; 7 bases line up with TRBD2. Unmatched junction bases numbered 11, after V lost 2 bases and J lost 3 bases. The CDR3 spans 17 residues. CDR3 sequence (DNA): TGTGCCAGCAGTTTAAGGATGGGCGGGAGTCGGACAGATACGCAGTATTTT. Translating gives CASSLRMGGSRTDTQYF.

The rearrangement joins TRBV10-3 to TRBJ2-2; no reliable D call. The CDR3 covers 14 residues. With 0 bases removed from V and 4 bases from J, the gap between germline ends came to 6 bases. Germline values: CDR1 ENHRY, CDR2 SYGVKD. The CDR3 DNA reads TGTGCCATCAGTGAGTCGGCGAGCACCGGGGAGCTGTTTTTT. Translated: CAISESASTGELFF.

In this sample, this clonotype turned up a few times. The chain has TRBV30 and TRBJ2-4; either TRBD1 or TRBD2 may fit D (5 bases each). There are 12 residues in the CDR3. V was trimmed by 5 bases and J by 6 bases, leaving 11 bases between them. Germline lookup yields CDR1 GTSNPN and CDR2 SVGIG (reference sequence). The CDR3 DNA reads as TGTGCCTGGGACCGGGACCTAAACATTCAGTACTTC. Translating it yields CAWDRDLNIQYF.

The rearrangement joins TRBV7-2 to TRBJ1-1, with 9 bases identical to TRBD1. Germline CDR1 reads SGHTA; CDR2 reads FQGNSA. V shed 5 bases, J shed 0 bases, and the junction held 7 bases outside the gene matches. The CDR3 covers 16 residues. CDR3 sequence reads: CASSAGTGSMNTEAFF. CDR3 in DNA: TGTGCCAGCAGCGCGGGGACAGGGTCTATGAACACTGAAGCTTTCTTT. The whole variable domain, remainder taken from reference TRBV7-2 and TRBJ1-1, is GAGVSQSPSNKVTEKGKDVELRCDPISGHTALYWYRQSLGQGLEFLIYFQGNSAPDKSGLPSDRFSAERTGGSVSTLTIQRTQQEDSAVYLCASSAGTGSMNTEAFFGQGTRLTVV.

This clonotype came up once. The rearrangement links TRBV20-1 to TRBJ1-2; D gene uncertain. V was cut by 1 base and J by 8 bases, with 20 bases left in between. This CDR3 contains 15 residues. The germline CDR1 and CDR2 sequences are DFQATT and SNEGSKA (reference sequence). CDR3 protein: CSARVVTRGSVGYTF. CDR3 DNA sequence: TGCAGTGCTAGAGTGGTCACGCGCGGTTCTGTAGGCTACACCTTC.